The 12 T cell receptor beta chains presented below share a single source sample, sequenced in a study of blood T cell repertoires in COVID-19. Assay used: immunoSEQ multiplex PCR; TCRdb lists only in-frame clones, some missing. The sample comprises 180,000 or so clones, 70% to 90% of which are singletons, and 3.5% to 5% rests with the top ten. The sequenced sample consisted of PBMCs or T cells enriched from blood (not recorded which). Receptor source: a woman aged 50 to 60 who had recovered from COVID-19.

The chain is built from TRBV4-2 and TRBJ1-1, with 8 bases identical to TRBD1. The V gene end was trimmed by 11 bases and the J gene end by 5 bases; junction bases not matched to a gene: 16. CDR1 and CDR2 (germline): LGHNA, YNFKEQ. The CDR3 loop spans 15 amino acids. The CDR3 nucleotides are TGTGCCGGCCAGAGGGACAGGACCCCCGGGACTGAAGCTTTCTTT. As protein: CAGQRDRTPGTEAFF.

CDR3: CASSAPRGQETQYF. DNA of the CDR3: TGTGCCAGCAGCGCCCCCAGGGGACAAGAGACCCAGTACTTC. V gene TRBV9 combines with J gene TRBJ2-5, with a possible D match to TRBD1 (6 bases). CDR3 size: 14 residues. Germline V gives CDR1 SGDLS, CDR2 YYNGEE. Trimming took off 3 bases at V and 2 bases at J, with 11 bases between the two ends.

The V call is TRBV9, the J call TRBJ1-2; perhaps TRBD1 as D (5 bases). Between the trimmed V and J ends, which lost 5 bases and 4 bases, there was a span of 9 bases. The CDR3 contains 12 residues. The germline V gene encodes CDR1 SGDLS and CDR2 YYNGEE. DNA for the CDR3: TGTGCCAGCAGACAGGAGCCCTATGGCTACACCTTC. Residues: CASRQEPYGYTF.

The chain is built from TRBV19 and TRBJ2-1, with 8 bases lining up with TRBD2. Germline lookup yields CDR1 LNHDA and CDR2 SQIVND (reference sequence). The J segment lost 9 bases and the V segment lost 10 bases, leaving 11 bases of the junction unmatched. This CDR3 spans 13 amino acids. CDR3 nucleotide sequence: TGTGCCACTTATGAGCGGGGGTCCGTTGAGCAGTTCTTC. It specifies CATYERGSVEQFF.

The chain carries TRBV18 and TRBJ2-7; D perhaps matches TRBD1 (5 bases). V lost 6 bases and J lost 0, with 18 bases in between. Germline values: CDR1 KGHSH, CDR2 LQKENI. This CDR3 spans 16 amino acids. CDR3: CASSSDNPPSSYEQYV. The CDR3 DNA reads TGTGCCAGCTCGTCGGACAATCCCCCCAGCTCCTACGAGCAGTACGTC.

The V gene is TRBV28, the J gene TRBJ1-1; no firm D call. The CDR3 is made up of 12 amino acids. The ends were cut back, 7 bases at V and 3 bases at J, with 9 bases in the middle. CDR1 is MDHEN and CDR2 is SYDVKM in the germline V gene. The DNA of the CDR3 is TGTGCCAGCATCTTACGGGACACTGAAGCTTTCTTT. It encodes CASILRDTEAFF. Full variable domain (missing parts from reference TRBV28 and TRBJ1-1): DVKVTQSSRYLVKRTGEKVFLECVQDMDHENMFWYRQDPGLGLRLIYFSYDVKMKEKGDIPEGYSVSREKKERFSLILESASTNQTSMYLCASILRDTEAFFGQGTRLTVV.

This chain connects TRBV7-2 to TRBJ2-3, with D uncertain. Germline CDR1 SGHTA, CDR2 FQGNSA. The CDR3 has 16 amino acids. V was cut by 2 bases and J by 5 bases, with 17 bases left in between. CDR3 protein: CASSLTLGSPGDTQYF. CDR3 sequence (DNA): TGTGCCAGCAGCTTAACGTTAGGATCCCCGGGAGATACGCAGTATTTT.

This clone was counted once. The chain links TRBV20-1 to TRBJ1-6; 11 positions agree with TRBD1. Germline V gene lookup returns CDR1 DFQATT and CDR2 SNEGSKA (reference sequence). The V and J ends lost 3 bases and 0 bases, in that order; junction bases with no gene match: 7. This CDR3 has 18 residues. The CDR3 DNA sequence: TGCAGTGCTAGTACCGGACAGGGGGCAAGCTCCTATAATTCACCCCTCCACTTT. Its protein is CSASTGQGASSYNSPLHF.

The table lists this clone with a count of one. V and J are TRBV10-3 and TRBJ1-5, with a possible D match to TRBD1 (6 bases). V was cut by 2 bases and J by 5 bases, with 13 bases left in between. CDR1 and CDR2 from the germline V gene are ENHRY and SYGVKD. This CDR3 is built from 15 residues. CDR3 in DNA: TGTGCCATCAGTGAGGCAACAGGGAGGGATCAGCCCCAGCATTTT. Translating it yields CAISEATGRDQPQHF.

The gene calls are TRBV7-2 and TRBJ1-2; D gene unclear. CDR3 size: 12 residues. CDR1 and CDR2 (germline): SGHTA, FQGNSA. Trimming pared 1 base from V and 4 bases from J, leaving 4 bases between. The CDR3 sequence is CASSLDGYGYTF. In DNA, the CDR3 is TGTGCCAGCAGCTTAGACGGCTATGGCTACACCTTC.

This clone was counted once. This chain joins TRBV19 and TRBJ1-6; the match to TRBD1 covers 8 bases. The CDR3 runs to 14 residues. Looked up from germline, CDR1 is LNHDA and CDR2 is SQIVND (reference sequence). The V gene end was trimmed by 5 bases and the J gene end by 7 bases; junction bases not matched to a gene: 4. CDR3: CASSADRVNSPLHF. CDR3 coding DNA: TGTGCCAGTAGTGCGGACAGGGTAAATTCACCCCTCCACTTT. Variable domain in full (rest from reference TRBV19 and TRBJ1-6): DGGITQSPKYLFRKEGQNVTLSCEQNLNHDAMYWYRQDPGQGLRLIYYSQIVNDFQKGDIAEGYSVSREKKESFPLTVTSAQKNPTAFYLCASSADRVNSPLHFGNGTRLTVT.

This chain joins TRBV4-1 and TRBJ1-6; D not resolved. The CDR3 loop spans 17 amino acids. Looked up from germline, CDR1 is MGHRA and CDR2 is YSYEKL. Trimming pared 0 bases from V and 10 bases from J, leaving 19 bases between. The CDR3 coding sequence is TGCGCCAGCAGCCAAGATGGTTCTAGGAAGGTTCGCTCACCCCTCCACTTT. The encoded protein is CASSQDGSRKVRSPLHF.